The 10 T cell receptor beta chains below were found in one sample sequenced in a study of Graves' ophthalmopathy and Graves' hyperthyroidism. As the template, RNA transcripts were used to amplify TCR beta CDR3 regions. HTBI primers were employed in first-round RT-PCR, then a second-round multiplex PCR followed. TCRdb reanalysed the multiplex PCR reads using MiXCR and keeps one entry per CDR3 protein. The repertoire holds approximately 700,000 distinct CDR3 sequences, with roughly two fifths as singletons. Sequences were obtained from peripheral blood. These receptors originate from an adult man with Graves' ophthalmopathy.

This chain connects TRBV11-2 to TRBJ1-2, with D unclear. Germline V CDR1 and CDR2: SGHAT, FQNNGV. This CDR3 is built from 11 residues. V lost 8 bases to trimming and J lost 5 bases, with 9 bases between them. CDR3 loop: CASRNIYGYTF. The CDR3 DNA reads as TGTGCCAGCCGAAACATATATGGCTACACCTTC.

The CDR3 loop reads CASSWSRDSYSYEQYF. CDR3 bases: TGTGCCAGCAGCTGGTCTAGGGACAGCTACTCCTACGAGCAGTACTTC. The rearrangement uses TRBV9 and TRBJ2-7, with 7 positions matching TRBD1. Losses at the gene ends were 4 bases for V and 0 bases for J; bases not matched to a gene: 10. The CDR3 totals 16 residues. The germline CDR1 and CDR2 sequences are SGDLS and YYNGEE.

This clonotype showed up just a few times. This chain uses TRBV7-2 with TRBJ2-7, with D perhaps matching TRBD1 (6 bases). V lost 5 bases and J 0 bases, leaving 14 bases between the germline ends. Germline CDR1 SGHTA, CDR2 FQGNSA. The CDR3 covers 15 residues. The CDR3 sequence is CASSQGQSSSYEQYF. The DNA for the CDR3 is TGTGCCAGCAGCCAAGGACAGTCGTCCTCCTACGAGCAGTACTTC. The full variable domain, completed using reference TRBV7-2 and TRBJ2-7, is GAGVSQSPSNKVTEKGKDVELRCDPISGHTALYWYRQSLGQGLEFLIYFQGNSAPDKSGLPSDRFSAERTGGSVSTLTIQRTQQEDSAVYLCASSQGQSSSYEQYFGPGTRLTVT.

In the case of this clonotype: A read error is likely, as this CDR3 ends without the conserved phenylalanine or tryptophan. The rearrangement links TRBV2 to TRBJ1-4; TRBD1 matches at 7 bases. The germline V gene has CDR1 SNHLY and CDR2 FYNNEI. The J segment lost 8 bases and the V segment lost 10 bases, leaving 13 bases of the junction unmatched. The CDR3 extends over 14 amino acids. In nucleotides, the CDR3 is TGTGCCACCAAGCTCCGACAGGGAGAGGAAAAACTGTTTTTA. As protein: CATKLRQGEEKLFL.

Comments on this clonotype: Relative to the germline gene, one junction end is altered; a read error may explain this. The chain couples TRBV24-1 to TRBJ1-5; unclear D gene. This CDR3 has 18 amino acids. Germline lookup yields CDR1 KGHDR and CDR2 SFDVKD. The CDR3 coding sequence is TGTGCCAGCAGTTACCTAGGGCCCAACTTAAATAGCAATCAGCCCCAGCATTTT. It translates to CASSYLGPNLNSNQPQHF.

This clonotype was found a few times. The gene calls are TRBV10-3 and TRBJ1-1; D remains unclear. There are 11 residues in the CDR3. Trimming took 10 bases from V and 1 from J, leaving 7 bases between them. Germline lookup yields CDR1 ENHRY and CDR2 SYGVKD. CDR3 nucleotides: TGTGCCACCCTAGCGAACACTGAAGCTTTCTTT. This translates into CATLANTEAFF.

The sample holds a few counts of this clonotype. The CDR3 DNA is TGTGCCAGCAGTAAGGGGGACAGATACACTGAAGCTTTCTTT. It yields the protein CASSKGDRYTEAFF. The chain carries TRBV7-9 and TRBJ1-1; 7 bases match TRBD1. Looked up from germline, CDR1 is SEHNR and CDR2 is FQNEAQ (reference sequence). The CDR3 contains 14 residues. After removal of 6 bases from V and 3 bases from J, the junction contained 7 bases not matched to a gene.

V gene TRBV10-3 combines with J gene TRBJ2-6, with a possible D match to TRBD2 (6 bases). The CDR3 consists of 17 residues. Looked up from germline, CDR1 is ENHRY and CDR2 is SYGVKD. The V gene lost 7 bases and the J gene lost 2 bases, with 18 bases spanning the gap. The CDR3 DNA reads as TGTGCCATCACGGAGGAGGGAGGATCCACTGGGGCCAACGTCCTGACTTTC. This translates into CAITEEGGSTGANVLTF.

The sample holds many counts of this clonotype. This chain connects TRBV7-6 to TRBJ1-1, with a tentative D call TRBD1 (5 bases). The CDR3 is made up of 15 amino acids. CDR1 SGHVS and CDR2 FNYEAQ come from the germline V gene. The germline V and J ends were trimmed by 1 base and 5 bases, with 14 bases remaining between them. The CDR3 DNA is TGTGCCAGCAGCTTAGTTTGGGGGGAAGGGACTGAAGCTTTCTTT. Its protein product is CASSLVWGEGTEAFF.

CDR3 in amino acids: CSATTSGRAYEQFF. The CDR3 nucleotides read TGCAGTGCTACGACTAGCGGGAGGGCCTATGAGCAGTTCTTC. The chain recombines TRBV20-1 with TRBJ2-1; 14 bases are shared with TRBD2. This CDR3 has 14 amino acids. Germline CDR1 reads DFQATT; CDR2 reads SNEGSKA (reference sequence). With 4 bases clipped from V and 8 bases from J, the junction kept 4 bases outside the gene matches.